One and the same sample provided the 18 T cell receptor beta chains below, sequenced in a study of cytomegalovirus exposure and HLA in healthy donors. Use of 60 Vbeta and 13 Jbeta primers characterized the PCR. Generated by immunoSEQ multiplex PCR, the TCRdb table keeps only in-frame clones and is missing some. The sample records around 100,000 clones, 60% to 85% being singletons. Material for sequencing was PBMCs. These receptors came from a woman in her late teens or twenties in good health and CMV-seropositive.

This clone was counted only a few times. The chain joins TRBV4-1 to TRBJ2-7, with 11 bases fitting TRBD1. Trimming at V came to 4 bases and at J to 2 bases, leaving 4 bases not matched to a gene. CDR3 length: 15 amino acids. The germline CDR1 and CDR2 sequences are MGHRA and YSYEKL. The CDR3 coding sequence is TGCGCCAGCAGCCCCCGGGACAGGGGGACCTACGAGCAGTACTTC. Translating it yields CASSPRDRGTYEQYF.

V is TRBV19 and J is TRBJ2-2; no clear D gene. Trimming took off 7 bases at V and 2 bases at J, with 8 bases between the two ends. This CDR3 is built from 13 residues. Germline values: CDR1 LNHDA, CDR2 SQIVND (reference sequence). CDR3 nucleotides: TGTGCCAGTAAGCGAGACAACACCGGGGAGCTGTTTTTT. It translates to CASKRDNTGELFF. The full variable domain, its missing parts supplied by reference TRBV19 and TRBJ2-2, is DGGITQSPKYLFRKEGQNVTLSCEQNLNHDAMYWYRQDPGQGLRLIYYSQIVNDFQKGDIAEGYSVSREKKESFPLTVTSAQKNPTAFYLCASKRDNTGELFFGEGSRLTVL.

V usage is TRBV27 and J usage is TRBJ2-7; 8 bases match TRBD1. The germline V gene encodes CDR1 MNHEY and CDR2 SMNVEV (reference sequence). The CDR3 contains 20 residues. J lost 5 bases, V lost 2 bases, and 23 bases had no gene match. The CDR3 loop reads CASSLLIRSPQGALVDEQYF. DNA for the CDR3: TGTGCCAGCAGTTTACTCATACGAAGTCCCCAGGGGGCGCTTGTAGACGAGCAGTACTTC.

J is TRBJ2-1 and V is TRBV13; 9 bases agree with TRBD2. The germline V gene encodes CDR1 PRHDT and CDR2 FYEKMQ (reference sequence). The CDR3 is 15 amino acids. The V and J ends lost 4 bases and 7 bases, in that order; junction bases with no gene match: 8. The CDR3 sequence is CASSSRASGRNEQFF. As DNA, the CDR3 is TGTGCCAGCAGCTCCAGGGCGAGCGGGAGGAATGAGCAGTTCTTC.

This chain links TRBV30 with TRBJ1-2; D unresolved. V shed 4 bases and J shed 4 bases, with 13 bases lying between them. The CDR3 totals 13 residues. From germline, CDR1 is GTSNPN and CDR2 SVGIG (reference sequence). CDR3 loop: CAWTHQAGYGYTF. CDR3 nucleotide sequence: TGTGCCTGGACGCACCAGGCTGGCTATGGCTACACCTTC.

The V gene is TRBV6-1, the J gene TRBJ1-5, with a possible D match to TRBD1 (6 bases). Looked up from germline, CDR1 is MNHNS and CDR2 is SASEGT. This CDR3 comprises 14 residues. Trimming took 10 bases from V and 2 from J, leaving 15 bases between them. CDR3 sequence (DNA): TGTGCCACCTCTGTCGGGACACGCAATCAGCCCCAGCATTTT. Protein product: CATSVGTRNQPQHF.

The genes are TRBV28 and TRBJ2-7, with D maybe TRBD2 (5 bases). From germline, CDR1 is MDHEN and CDR2 SYDVKM. Trimming took 6 bases from V and 4 from J, leaving 10 bases between them. CDR3 length: 12 residues. DNA of the CDR3: TGTGCCAGCAGCCCCCGGGGATACGAGCAGTACTTC. It encodes CASSPRGYEQYF.

The chain uses TRBV6-5 and TRBJ1-6; a weak D match, TRBD1 (5 bases). Trimming cost V 8 bases and J 0 bases, with 8 bases left between them. This CDR3 spans 14 amino acids. The germline gives CDR1 MNHEY, CDR2 SVGAGI. The CDR3, as DNA: TGTGCCAGCGCAGGGTTCTCCTATAATTCACCCCTCCACTTT. This translates into CASAGFSYNSPLHF.

The gene calls are TRBV28 and TRBJ2-4; 7 bases line up with TRBD1. V was clipped by 6 bases and J by 7 bases; unmatched bases: 6. Germline V gene lookup returns CDR1 MDHEN and CDR2 SYDVKM. The length of the CDR3 is 13 residues. CDR3 sequence: CASSPIRGNIQYF. CDR3 coding DNA: TGTGCCAGCAGCCCAATCAGGGGGAACATTCAGTACTTC.

The gene calls are TRBV7-9 and TRBJ2-5; TRBD2 is a possible D gene (6 bases). The CDR3 is 14 amino acids. V lost 4 bases and J lost 1, with 10 bases in between. Germline V CDR1 and CDR2: SEHNR, FQNEAQ (reference sequence). This CDR3 is CASSWAGSQETQYF. The CDR3 DNA follows: TGTGCCAGCAGCTGGGCCGGGAGCCAAGAGACCCAGTACTTC.

This clone has only a few counts. The CDR3 bases are TGTGCCAGCAGTTTTTTAGCGGGAGGCGGGGATACGCAGTATTTT. Its protein product is CASSFLAGGGDTQYF. The gene calls are TRBV6-5 and TRBJ2-3; 10 positions agree with TRBD2. This CDR3 spans 15 amino acids. Germline V CDR1 and CDR2: MNHEY, SVGAGI. With 4 bases clipped from V and 6 bases from J, the junction kept 7 bases outside the gene matches.

The chain combines TRBV9 with TRBJ2-3, with a weak D call TRBD1 (6 bases). This CDR3 contains 14 residues. The V end was cut by 3 bases, the J end by 2 bases, with 10 bases between. CDR1 and CDR2 (germline): SGDLS, YYNGEE. CDR3 sequence: CASSAGQYTDTQYF. The CDR3 coding sequence is TGTGCCAGCAGCGCAGGACAGTACACAGATACGCAGTATTTT.

The rearrangement links TRBV11-3 to TRBJ2-7, with TRBD2 matching 9 bases. Germline loops: CDR1 SGHNT, CDR2 YENEEA. The CDR3 consists of 15 residues. With V trimmed by 3 bases and J by 3 bases, 6 bases remained unmatched. The CDR3 DNA sequence: TGTGCCAGCAGCTTTGCTAGCGGGACCGGCTACGAGCAGTACTTC. This codes for CASSFASGTGYEQYF.

Only a few counts were recorded for this clone. The chain recombines TRBV7-6 with TRBJ2-3; 10 bases align to TRBD2. The CDR3 sequence is 15 residues long. Trimming took 4 bases from V and 4 from J; bases not matched to a gene: 5. Germline V gene sequence: CDR1 SGHVS, CDR2 FNYEAQ. The CDR3 protein is CASSYIAGGPDTQYF. The CDR3 DNA sequence: TGTGCCAGCAGCTACATAGCGGGAGGCCCAGATACGCAGTATTTT.

The chain couples TRBV27 to TRBJ2-1; 8 bases agree with TRBD2. V trimming: 1 base; J trimming: 4 bases; junction bases outside the gene matches: 12. The germline gives CDR1 MNHEY, CDR2 SMNVEV (reference sequence). This CDR3 has 18 amino acids. CDR3 nucleotides: TGTGCCAGCAGTTTATTCTTCTCGGGAGCGGGAGATTACAATGAGCAGTTCTTC. Translating gives CASSLFFSGAGDYNEQFF.

CDR3 nucleotides: TGTGCCAGTAACCCTGGGACAGTTTTCGACGCCAACTATGGCTACACCTTC. Translation gives CASNPGTVFDANYGYTF. The V gene is TRBV19, the J gene TRBJ1-2; TRBD1 matches at 7 bases. Unmatched junction bases numbered 16, after V lost 7 bases and J lost 2 bases. This CDR3 has 17 amino acids. The V gene's germline CDR1 is LNHDA and CDR2 SQIVND (reference sequence).

This clone was detected a few times. This rearrangement joins TRBV6-5 to TRBJ1-1; TRBD1 matches 9 bases. The CDR3 spans 13 residues. Germline V CDR1 and CDR2: MNHEY, SVGAGI. Trimming removed 4 bases from V and 10 bases from J; junction bases left unmatched: 7. The CDR3 DNA reads TGTGCCAGCAGTTCCACGGACAGGGGAGGAGCTTTCTTT. Translation: CASSSTDRGGAFF.

This clone was picked up one time. The CDR3 loop reads CASSYGLAASEAFF. CDR3 sequence (DNA): TGTGCCAGCAGTTACGGCCTGGCCGCCTCTGAAGCTTTCTTT. This rearrangement joins TRBV6-5 to TRBJ1-1; D is uncertain. The CDR3 runs 14 residues. CDR1 and CDR2 (germline): MNHEY, SVGAGI. V lost 2 bases and J lost 6, with 13 bases in between.